One and the same sample provided the 8 T cell receptor beta chains below, sequenced in a study of cytomegalovirus exposure and HLA in healthy donors (dated by TCRdb to about 2017). Library preparation used the immunoSEQ multiplex PCR assay. For the multiplex PCR, a mixture combining 60 forward primers for TCR Vbeta segments and 13 reverse primers for TCR Jbeta segments was used. As stored in TCRdb, this immuneACCESS dataset retains in-frame rearrangements with V and J assigned. A fraction of the clones does not appear; measured against another copy, unresolved V genes explain less than half of the discrepancy, and the remainder lacks a known reason. This sample lists 120,000 to 150,000 clones; 77% were detected once. The ten largest account for under 2% of the sample. The specimen was PBMCs. The receptors stem from a female donor in good health and CMV-seronegative.

There are a few counts of this clone. The V call is TRBV5-1, the J call TRBJ1-1, with a tentative D call TRBD1 (6 bases). This CDR3 region has 14 residues. The V gene lost 2 bases and the J gene lost 3 bases, with 11 bases spanning the gap. The germline CDR1 and CDR2 sequences are SGHRS and YFSETQ. CDR3 residues: CASSFRGRDTEAFF. CDR3 DNA sequence: TGCGCCAGCAGCTTCAGGGGCCGCGACACTGAAGCTTTCTTT.

The rearrangement uses TRBV5-1 and TRBJ2-1, with 7 bases aligning to TRBD1. The CDR3 spans 15 residues. J lost 5 bases, V lost 4 bases, and 9 bases had no gene match. Germline lookup yields CDR1 SGHRS and CDR2 YFSETQ. The CDR3 spells CASSPDRVVDNEQFF. In DNA, the CDR3 is TGCGCCAGCAGCCCTGACAGGGTGGTTGACAATGAGCAGTTCTTC. The complete variable domain, with remaining parts taken from reference TRBV5-1 and TRBJ2-1, reads KAGVTQTPRYLIKTRGQQVTLSCSPISGHRSVSWYQQTPGQGLQFLFEYFSETQRNKGNFPGRFSGRQFSNSRSEMNVSTLELGDSALYLCASSPDRVVDNEQFFGPGTRLTVL.

CDR3 coding DNA: TGTGCCAGCAGCGTAGGTGACGGCAGGGTGGAGACCCAGTACTTC. It yields the protein CASSVGDGRVETQYF. V usage is TRBV9 and J usage is TRBJ2-5, with a weak D call TRBD1 (5 bases). Germline V gene data show CDR1 as SGDLS and CDR2 as YYNGEE. V was trimmed by 0 bases and J by 5 bases, leaving 14 bases between them. This CDR3 is 15 amino acids long.

Of note for this clone: The junction does not match germline at one end; this may be a read error. The gene calls are TRBV7-9 and TRBJ2-1; 9 bases match TRBD1. The CDR3 extends over 12 amino acids. The germline V gene encodes CDR1 SEHNR and CDR2 FQNEAQ (reference sequence). The DNA of the CDR3 is TGTGCCAGCAGCTTAGCGGAGAGACAGGGGGTCTTC. This gives the protein CASSLAERQGVF.

This clone was seen just once. The CDR3 DNA sequence: TGTGCCAGCTCTGCAGGGACAGGGGCCTACGAGCAGTACTTC. Its translation: CASSAGTGAYEQYF. This sequence joins TRBV18 and TRBJ2-7; TRBD1 matches at 10 bases. From germline, CDR1 is KGHSH and CDR2 LQKENI. Germline trimming cut 6 bases from V and 2 bases from J; bases unmatched to any gene: 4. This CDR3 has 14 residues. The whole variable domain, remainder taken from reference TRBV18 and TRBJ2-7, is NAGVMQNPRHLVRRRGQEARLRCSPMKGHSHVYWYRQLPEEGLKFMVYLQKENIIDESGMPKERFSAEFPKEGPSILRIQQVVRGDSAAYFCASSAGTGAYEQYFGPGTRLTVT.

V usage is TRBV5-1 and J usage is TRBJ2-3, with 10 bases that match TRBD2. The J segment lost 2 bases and the V segment lost 5 bases, leaving 5 bases of the junction unmatched. The CDR3 runs 15 residues. CDR1 and CDR2 (germline): SGHRS, YFSETQ. The CDR3 sequence: CASSRTSGITDTQYF. The DNA of the CDR3 is TGCGCCAGCAGTAGGACTAGCGGTATCACAGATACGCAGTATTTT.

The rearrangement joins TRBV15 to TRBJ2-7; maybe TRBD2 (6 bases). V was pared by 0 bases and J by 2 bases, with 11 bases between. CDR3 length: 15 amino acids. The germline CDR1 and CDR2 sequences are LNHNV and YYDKDF (reference sequence). CDR3 sequence (DNA): TGTGCCACCAGCAGAGAGGGGGGTCCCACCTACGAGCAGTACTTC. Protein product: CATSREGGPTYEQYF.

The V call is TRBV30, the J call TRBJ2-1; 11 nucleotides align to TRBD2. The J segment lost 9 bases and the V segment lost 3 bases, leaving 7 bases of the junction unmatched. Germline V gene data show CDR1 as GTSNPN and CDR2 as SVGIG (reference sequence). CDR3 size: 14 residues. CDR3 amino acids: CAWRSGLAGGEQFF. The CDR3 DNA follows: TGTGCCTGGAGGTCGGGGCTAGCGGGGGGTGAGCAGTTCTTC.